The 23 T cell receptor beta chains given below trace back to one sample, sequenced in a study of early T cells in non-severe SARS-CoV-2 infection. TCRdb analysed the 5' RACE reads with MiXCR anew, one entry per CDR3 protein. Among about 63,000 distinct CDR3 sequences listed, about an eighth were seen once. The sequenced sample was whole blood. The receptors shown here come from an adult who was a healthcare worker with PCR-confirmed SARS-CoV-2 infection or an uninfected control (not recorded which).

The CDR3 loop is CASSQDRVQPQHF. CDR3 DNA sequence: TGTGCCAGCAGCCAAGATAGGGTTCAGCCCCAGCATTTT. This rearrangement joins TRBV3-2 to TRBJ1-5. TRBV3-2 is annotated as a pseudogene. The CDR3 is 13 residues long.

This clonotype was observed many times. The genes are TRBV29-1 and TRBJ2-7, with D possibly TRBD1 on 5 matching bases. V dropped 1 base and J dropped 3 bases, with 10 bases sitting between them. Per germline, CDR1 SQVTM and CDR2 ANQGSEA. CDR3 size: 13 residues. DNA for the CDR3: TGCAGCGTTGAAGCGCAGGGCATCTACGAGCAGTACTTC. This sequence encodes CSVEAQGIYEQYF.

This clonotype was detected a few times. The chain couples TRBV7-6 to TRBJ2-1; 11 positions agree with TRBD2. Trimming removed 4 bases from V and 5 bases from J; junction bases left unmatched: 7. The germline gives CDR1 SGHVS, CDR2 FNYEAQ. CDR3 length equals 16 residues. The CDR3 DNA reads as TGTGCCAGCAGCTCCCCCGGACTAGCGGGCCACAATGAGCAGTTCTTC. Amino acids: CASSSPGLAGHNEQFF.

This chain connects TRBV6-5 to TRBJ2-4, with D possibly being TRBD1 (5 bases). Germline assignment: CDR1 MNHEY and CDR2 SVGAGI. V lost 4 bases to trimming and J lost 9 bases, with 19 bases between them. The CDR3 consists of 15 residues. This chain's CDR3 is CASSSFSDSFSIQYF. The CDR3 DNA reads TGTGCCAGCAGTTCCTTCTCCGACAGTTTTAGCATTCAGTACTTC.

The chain links TRBV29-1 to TRBJ1-2, with D maybe TRBD1 (5 bases). Germline V lookup: CDR1 SQVTM, CDR2 ANQGSEA. Trimming shortened V by 1 base and J by 0 bases, and 9 bases separated the two germline ends. The CDR3 spans 14 residues. This CDR3 reads CSVEGGIPNYGYTF. The CDR3 region has the DNA TGCAGCGTTGAAGGGGGGATCCCTAACTATGGCTACACCTTC. The full variable domain, with the rest looked up from reference TRBV29-1 and TRBJ1-2, is SAVISQKPSRDICQRGTSLTIQCQVDSQVTMMFWYRQQPGQSLTLIATANQGSEATYESGFVIDKFPISRPNLTFSTLTVSNMSPEDSSIYLCSVEGGIPNYGYTFGSGTRLTVV.

This clonotype was observed at least ten times. The gene calls are TRBV7-3 and TRBJ1-5, with 7 bases lining up with TRBD1. The CDR3 length is 15 residues. The germline gives CDR1 SGHTA, CDR2 FQGTGA. Trimming cost V 6 bases and J 2 bases; bases outside gene matches: 7. The CDR3 nucleotides read TGTGCCAGCAGTCCTCCGGGACAGCGCAATCAGCCCCAGCATTTT. The encoded protein is CASSPPGQRNQPQHF.

In this sample, this clonotype turned up many times. The chain carries TRBV20-1 and TRBJ2-3; 8 nucleotides match TRBD1. Looked up from germline, CDR1 is DFQATT and CDR2 is SNEGSKA (reference sequence). The CDR3 contains 16 residues. J gave up 5 bases and V 0 bases, and 10 bases lay outside the gene matches. This chain's CDR3 is CSARDPRTGIRDTQYF. For the CDR3, the DNA is TGCAGTGCTAGAGATCCCCGGACAGGGATAAGAGATACGCAGTATTTT.

This clonotype was counted at least ten times. This chain joins TRBV10-2 and TRBJ2-3, with D perhaps TRBD1 or TRBD2 (5 bases each). The germline V gene has CDR1 WSHSY and CDR2 SAAADI. This CDR3 has 12 amino acids. The germline V and J ends were trimmed by 2 bases and 6 bases, with 6 bases remaining between them. CDR3 DNA: TGCGCCAGCAGTGAGGAGGGGGATACGCAGTATTTT. This gives the protein CASSEEGDTQYF.

This clonotype was counted at least ten times. V is TRBV9 and J is TRBJ2-3; 7 bases fit TRBD1. The V gene's germline CDR1 is SGDLS and CDR2 YYNGEE. The V segment lost 3 bases and the J segment 4 bases; nucleotides outside the gene matches: 8. The CDR3 is 15 residues long. Written as DNA, the CDR3 is TGTGCCAGCAGCGGACAGGGACGGCTGGCAGATACGCAGTATTTT. It codes for CASSGQGRLADTQYF.

This clonotype was counted ten times or more. V is TRBV7-2 and J is TRBJ2-5; the D gene is possibly TRBD2 (6 bases). There are 13 residues in the CDR3. V was clipped by 5 bases and J by 1 base, with 8 bases between them. Germline V gene sequence: CDR1 SGHTA, CDR2 FQGNSA. The DNA of the CDR3 is TGTGCCAGCAGCCCAGCGGGCCAAGAGACCCAGTACTTC. As protein: CASSPAGQETQYF.

There are many counts of this clonotype. The CDR3 DNA follows: TGCAGTGCAACAGGGGACGTCTATGGCTACACCTTC. Protein product: CSATGDVYGYTF. The chain recombines TRBV20-1 with TRBJ1-2, with TRBD1 identical over 7 bases. Germline CDR1 is DFQATT and CDR2 is SNEGSKA (reference sequence). The CDR3 is 12 amino acids. The junction had 5 bases not matched to a gene; V was cut back by 6 bases and J by 4 bases.

This clonotype was counted ten times or more. This chain uses TRBV4-1 with TRBJ2-3; maybe TRBD2 (5 bases). Trimming left V 2 bases short and J 8 bases short, with 11 bases between. CDR1 and CDR2 (germline): MGHRA, YSYEKL. The CDR3 is 13 amino acids. For the CDR3, the DNA is TGCGCCAGCAGCCAAATGACGAGCGGTACGCAGTATTTT. Residues: CASSQMTSGTQYF.

This clonotype was seen at least ten times. The chain carries TRBV29-1 and TRBJ2-3; TRBD2 might be the D (5 bases). In germline, CDR1 is SQVTM, CDR2 ANQGSEA. The CDR3 totals 14 residues. The V gene lost 7 bases and the J gene lost 0 bases, with 14 bases spanning the gap. CDR3 amino acids: CSGSVSGSTDTQYF. The CDR3 DNA reads as TGCAGCGGCTCCGTCAGCGGTAGCACAGATACGCAGTATTTT.

By frequency in the sample, this clonotype is medium-sized. This chain joins TRBV4-1 and TRBJ2-3; 8 nucleotides line up with TRBD2. CDR3 length: 15 residues. J lost 1 base, V lost 5 bases, and 5 bases had no gene match. Germline lookup yields CDR1 MGHRA and CDR2 YSYEKL. CDR3 region: CASSYGSGGTDTQYF. The CDR3 region has the DNA TGCGCCAGCAGCTACGGTAGCGGGGGCACAGATACGCAGTATTTT.

The V and J genes are TRBV13 and TRBJ2-1; D may be TRBD2 (6 bases). CDR1 is PRHDT, CDR2 FYEKMQ, per germline (reference sequence). The CDR3 runs to 14 residues. V was pared by 3 bases and J by 2 bases, with 8 bases between. CDR3 in DNA: TGTGCCAGCAGCTTGGAGGGAGCCTACAATGAGCAGTTCTTC. Its translation: CASSLEGAYNEQFF.

This clonotype was counted at least ten times. This chain joins TRBV6-5 and TRBJ1-3, with TRBD1 identical over 7 bases. Germline V gives CDR1 MNHEY, CDR2 SVGAGI. CDR3 length: 17 residues. V shed 4 bases, J shed 0 bases, and the junction held 9 bases outside the gene matches. This CDR3 is CASSSWTGPYSGNTIYF. As DNA, the CDR3 is TGTGCCAGCAGTTCTTGGACAGGACCCTACTCTGGAAACACCATATATTTT.

This clonotype came up many times. The gene calls are TRBV29-1 and TRBJ2-1; D is possibly TRBD2 (5 bases). Germline loops: CDR1 SQVTM, CDR2 ANQGSEA. The CDR3 runs 12 residues. Trimming stripped 1 base from V and 6 bases from J, with 7 bases between. The DNA for the CDR3 is TGCAGCGTTGAAGGGCTAGCCAATGAGCAGTTCTTC. It yields the protein CSVEGLANEQFF.

Written as DNA, the CDR3 is TGTGCCAGCACGCCAACAGGGGACGCCTACGAGCAGTACTTC. It translates to CASTPTGDAYEQYF. The chain recombines TRBV6-2 or TRBV6-3 with TRBJ2-7, with 7 bases that match TRBD1. The CDR3 is 14 residues long. The V and J ends lost 7 bases and 2 bases, in that order; junction bases with no gene match: 8. Germline CDR1 is MNHEY and CDR2 is SVGEGT.

For this clonotype: A read error may explain this, as a much larger clone is one base away. The chain combines TRBV7-7 with TRBJ2-3, with TRBD1 identical over 9 bases. Germline CDR1 reads SSHAT; CDR2 reads FNYEAQ (reference sequence). This CDR3 contains 17 residues. CDR3 bases: TGTGCTAGCAGCTCGGGACAGGGTAGCTTATTCACAGATGCGCAGTATTTT. It is translated as CASSSGQGSLFTDAQYF.

There are many counts of this clonotype. The rearrangement uses TRBV29-1 and TRBJ2-2; D perhaps matches TRBD1 (6 bases). CDR3 length equals 16 residues. V dropped 0 bases and J dropped 0 bases, with 11 bases sitting between them. Germline V gives CDR1 SQVTM, CDR2 ANQGSEA. The CDR3 loop reads CSVEDRRTANTGELFF. The CDR3 DNA is TGCAGCGTTGAAGATCGTAGGACAGCGAACACCGGGGAGCTGTTTTTT.

This clonotype has a count of ten or more. This chain links TRBV2 with TRBJ2-3; a weak D match, TRBD1 (5 bases). The CDR3 loop spans 13 amino acids. V lost 11 bases, J lost 2 bases, and 14 bases lay in between. Germline V gives CDR1 SNHLY, CDR2 FYNNEI. CDR3 DNA: TGTGCCGGTCAGGGCCCTTACACAGATACGCAGTATTTT. This sequence encodes CAGQGPYTDTQYF.

This clonotype came up a few times. This sequence joins TRBV6-6 and TRBJ1-6; 7 bases map to TRBD1. The CDR3 totals 15 residues. Germline V gene data show CDR1 as MNHNY and CDR2 as SVGAGI (reference sequence). Trimming at V came to 0 bases and at J to 7 bases, leaving 3 bases not matched to a gene. In DNA form, the CDR3 reads TGTGCCAGCAGTTACTCGCAGGGGGGCAATTCACCCCTCCACTTT. Amino acid sequence: CASSYSQGGNSPLHF.

This rearrangement joins TRBV29-1 to TRBJ2-7, with 8 nucleotides matching TRBD2. The CDR3 is 12 residues long. CDR1 and CDR2 from the germline V gene are SQVTM and ANQGSEA. J lost 3 bases, V lost 6 bases, and 4 bases had no gene match. The CDR3 here is CSVVGGDYEQYF. The DNA for the CDR3 is TGCAGCGTGGTCGGGGGGGACTACGAGCAGTACTTC.